The present T cell receptor beta chain was sequenced within a study of beta chain features in type 1 diabetes. Study background: Examined across all samples were around 110 million sorted cells.

This clone was counted only a few times. Its antigen is not known. V gave up 5 bases and J gave up 0 bases, with 11 bases separating them. There are 14 residues in the CDR3. Germline V CDR1 and CDR2: SGHAT, FQNNGV. Sort purity for all populations was recorded as exceeding 98%. Investigators reverse transcribed all isolated RNA, so they sequenced expressed TCRB transcripts. Some clones are missing from TCRdb's copy, which holds only in-frame ones; the method was immunoSEQ multiplex PCR. This table has about 390,000 clones, roughly 9.8% appearing once. Points from the study as a whole: All four CD4+ subsets from Type 1 diabetes patients carried moderately but significantly shorter TCRB CDR3s. Any role of HLA type in TCRB rearrangement remained unresolved here.

The sequence came from a young man with type 1 diabetes. The sequencing input was central memory CD4+ T cells from blood. The chain joins TRBV11-2 to TRBJ2-7, with a weak D call TRBD2 (5 bases). CDR3 amino acids: CASSLLVPSYEQYF. The CDR3, as DNA: TGTGCCAGCAGCCTACTAGTCCCCTCCTACGAGCAGTACTTC.